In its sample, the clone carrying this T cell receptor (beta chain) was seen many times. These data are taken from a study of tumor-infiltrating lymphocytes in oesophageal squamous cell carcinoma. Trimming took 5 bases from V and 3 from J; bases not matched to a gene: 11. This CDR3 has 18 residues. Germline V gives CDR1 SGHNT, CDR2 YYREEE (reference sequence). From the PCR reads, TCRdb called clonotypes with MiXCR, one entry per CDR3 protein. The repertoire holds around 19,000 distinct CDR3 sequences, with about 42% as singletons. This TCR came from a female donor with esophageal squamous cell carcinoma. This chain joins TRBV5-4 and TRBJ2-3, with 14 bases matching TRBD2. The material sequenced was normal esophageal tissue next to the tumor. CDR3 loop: CASRSGTSGSVGTDTQYF. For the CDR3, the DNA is TGTGCCAGCAGGTCCGGGACTAGCGGGAGTGTCGGGACAGATACGCAGTATTTT.